This TCR beta chain is from a study of T cells in Graves' hyperthyroidism and ophthalmopathy. RNA transcripts gave rise to amplified TCR beta CDR3 regions. HTBI primers were employed in a first-round RT-PCR of the TCR CDR3. Each CDR3 protein is one row after TCRdb ran MiXCR on the multiplex PCR reads. Found here are 800,000 or so distinct CDR3 sequences, 38% of them singletons; the top ten hold 8.9%. Orbital computed tomography, thyroid ultrasound, serum thyroxine and TRAb, and clinical symptoms together informed the diagnoses. Germline V gene data show CDR1 as SNHLY and CDR2 as FYNNEI. There are 13 residues in the CDR3. Trimming stripped 4 bases from V and 8 bases from J, with 12 bases between.

The sample consisted of blood. The TCR comes from a man aged 18 to 30 with Graves' hyperthyroidism. V gene TRBV2 combines with J gene TRBJ2-4; D might be TRBD1 or TRBD2, each matching 5 bases. CDR3 nucleotide sequence: TGTGCCAGCAGTGTTGGGGGAGACGACATTCAGTACTTC. Translation: CASSVGGDDIQYF.